Listed here are 2 T cell receptor beta chains from one sample, sequenced in a study of blood T cell repertoires in COVID-19. The assay was immunoSEQ multiplex PCR, and TCRdb's table has in-frame clones only and misses some. The sample consists of some 96,000 clones, 90% of them appearing once. The sequenced sample was peripheral blood. The receptors were gathered from a man in his fifties or sixties with acute or convalescent COVID-19.

The rearrangement joins TRBV5-1 to TRBJ1-2, with D possibly TRBD1 on 5 matching bases. Germline values: CDR1 SGHRS, CDR2 YFSETQ. Trimming took off 3 bases at V and 1 base at J, with 13 bases between the two ends. The CDR3 runs 15 residues. CDR3 bases: TGCGCCAGCAGCTCAGGCGCACAGGATAACTATGGCTACACCTTC. Residues: CASSSGAQDNYGYTF.

The chain joins TRBV5-4 to TRBJ1-2; 9 bases match TRBD1. The V and J ends lost 5 bases and 7 bases, in that order; junction bases with no gene match: 12. This CDR3 has 15 residues. The germline CDR1 and CDR2 sequences are SGHNT and YYREEE (reference sequence). The DNA of the CDR3 is TGTGCCAGCAGTCCACAATCACAGGGGGCCCTTGGCTACACCTTC. It codes for CASSPQSQGALGYTF.